The 26 T cell receptor beta chains below all came from one sample that was sequenced in a study of glioma-infiltrating T cells after dendritic cell vaccination. TCRdb keeps only in-frame clones here, not all; method: immunoSEQ multiplex PCR. The sample records tens of thousands of clones, 85% being singletons. Documented time point: after dendritic cell vaccination, including at tumor progression/relapse. Sequenced material: blood, taken after dendritic cell vaccination. Receptor source: a human donor with glioblastoma.

CDR3 nucleotide sequence: TGTGCCAGCAGTTATGGTGGCGGTGGACAGTATGGCTACACCTTC. Translation: CASSYGGGGQYGYTF. The V gene is TRBV27, the J gene TRBJ1-2; maybe TRBD1 (6 bases). Between the trimmed V and J ends, which lost 4 bases and 5 bases, there was a span of 17 bases. The CDR3 extends over 15 amino acids. Germline loops: CDR1 MNHEY, CDR2 SMNVEV (reference sequence).

The chain combines TRBV7-2 with TRBJ1-2; 7 bases are shared with TRBD1. This CDR3 contains 12 residues. V gave up 4 bases and J gave up 8 bases; unmatched junction bases: 4. Germline CDR1 and CDR2: SGHTA and FQGNSA. CDR3 nucleotide sequence: TGTGCCAGCAGCTCACAGGGGTTCGGCTACACCTTC. This translates into CASSSQGFGYTF.

This clone occurred once. The CDR3 DNA follows: TGTGCCGCTAAACCGGGGGGGGGCCGTGATTCACCCCTCCACTTT. It yields the protein CAAKPGGGRDSPLHF. The chain joins TRBV19 to TRBJ1-6; D possibly corresponds to TRBD1 (6 bases). From germline, CDR1 is LNHDA and CDR2 SQIVND (reference sequence). Deletions cut 11 bases from V and 8 bases from J, with 22 bases between. This CDR3 comprises 15 residues.

The V call is TRBV13, the J call TRBJ2-2, with TRBD1 matching 7 bases. CDR3 size: 16 residues. Germline CDR1 and CDR2: PRHDT and FYEKMQ (reference sequence). The V segment lost 3 bases and the J segment 0 bases; nucleotides outside the gene matches: 4. In nucleotides, the CDR3 is TGTGCCAGCAGCTTGACGGGACAGTCGAACACCGGGGAGCTGTTTTTT. Translating it yields CASSLTGQSNTGELFF. Full variable domain (outside the CDR3, taken from reference TRBV13 and TRBJ2-2): AAGVIQSPRHLIKEKRETATLKCYPIPRHDTVYWYQQGPGQDPQFLISFYEKMQSDKGSIPDRFSAQQFSDYHSELNMSSLELGDSALYFCASSLTGQSNTGELFFGEGSRLTVL.

This chain links TRBV4-3 with TRBJ2-1, with D possibly being TRBD2 (6 bases). V was pared by 5 bases and J by 6 bases, with 23 bases between. The CDR3 runs 17 residues. The germline V gene has CDR1 LGHNA and CDR2 YSLEER. The CDR3 here is CASSSRLRDPGGNEQFF. The CDR3 DNA follows: TGCGCCAGCAGCTCCCGACTTCGGGACCCCGGGGGCAATGAGCAGTTCTTC.

In this sample, this clone turned up once. This sequence joins TRBV29-1 and TRBJ2-7; 7 bases align to TRBD1. This CDR3 spans 14 amino acids. V lost 4 bases and J lost 1; bases outside the gene matches: 7. Per germline, CDR1 SQVTM and CDR2 ANQGSEA. CDR3 protein: CSVVRTGKSYEQYF. The DNA for the CDR3 is TGCAGCGTTGTGCGGACAGGAAAATCCTACGAGCAGTACTTC.

The V and J genes are TRBV15 and TRBJ2-1; 7 nucleotides match TRBD1. V trimming: 0 bases; J trimming: 4 bases; junction bases outside the gene matches: 15. The CDR3 has 19 amino acids. Looked up from germline, CDR1 is LNHNV and CDR2 is YYDKDF (reference sequence). CDR3 amino acids: CATSRDSARQGTGYNEQFF. The CDR3 nucleotides are TGTGCCACCAGCAGAGATAGTGCGCGACAGGGAACGGGTTACAATGAGCAGTTCTTC. Full variable domain (outside the CDR3, taken from reference TRBV15 and TRBJ2-1): DAMVIQNPRYQVTQFGKPVTLSCSQTLNHNVMYWYQQKSSQAPKLLFHYYDKDFNNEADTPDNFQSRRPNTSFCFLDIRSPGLGDTAMYLCATSRDSARQGTGYNEQFFGPGTRLTVL.

The V call is TRBV5-1, the J call TRBJ1-5; D is unclear. The CDR3 is 14 amino acids. V was shortened by 0 bases and J by 5 bases, with 9 bases between the two germline ends. Germline lookup yields CDR1 SGHRS and CDR2 YFSETQ. CDR3 in DNA: TGCGCCAGCAGCTTGGCGGGAGCAGATCAGCCCCAGCATTTT. Its translation: CASSLAGADQPQHF.

CDR3 DNA: TGTGCCAGCAGCTTGGCCTCGACAGGGGTTGGAACCGGGGAGCTGTTTTTT. Amino acid sequence: CASSLASTGVGTGELFF. The genes are TRBV5-4 and TRBJ2-2; 8 bases match TRBD1. The germline V gene encodes CDR1 SGHNT and CDR2 YYREEE (reference sequence). Trimming cost V 0 bases and J 5 bases; bases outside gene matches: 9. The CDR3 extends over 17 amino acids.

In this sample, this clone turned up once. This chain connects TRBV27 to TRBJ1-2; 7 nucleotides line up with TRBD1. Germline assignment: CDR1 MNHEY and CDR2 SMNVEV (reference sequence). V was pared by 6 bases and J by 4 bases, with 8 bases of the junction left unmatched. This CDR3 spans 14 amino acids. The CDR3 loop is CASRPTGVGYGYTF. CDR3 in DNA: TGTGCCAGCAGGCCAACAGGGGTTGGCTATGGCTACACCTTC.

For the CDR3, the DNA is TGCGCCAGCAGCCAAGATCTAGGGTCCGGTCGACTAGCGGAGTTACAGCAGTACTTC. Translation: CASSQDLGSGRLAELQQYF. V gene TRBV4-3 combines with J gene TRBJ2-5; 9 positions match TRBD2. The J segment lost 11 bases and the V segment lost 0 bases, leaving 22 bases of the junction unmatched. The CDR3 totals 19 residues. CDR1 LGHNA and CDR2 YSLEER come from the germline V gene.

The rearrangement uses TRBV19 and TRBJ2-7; TRBD1 matches at 8 bases. CDR3 length: 16 amino acids. Germline V gene data show CDR1 as LNHDA and CDR2 as SQIVND (reference sequence). The J segment lost 0 bases and the V segment lost 6 bases, leaving 10 bases of the junction unmatched. The CDR3 sequence is CASSPERQGLSYEQYF. CDR3 DNA: TGTGCCAGTAGCCCAGAACGACAGGGGCTCTCCTACGAGCAGTACTTC.

This clone was detected a few times. The chain links TRBV10-2 to TRBJ2-7; TRBD2 agrees at 10 bases. This CDR3 is built from 14 residues. Germline V lookup: CDR1 WSHSY, CDR2 SAAADI. The V segment lost 5 bases and the J segment 5 bases; nucleotides outside the gene matches: 6. The CDR3 DNA sequence: TGCGCCAGCAGTCGTAGCGGGAGGTACAACGAGCAGTACTTC. Its protein product is CASSRSGRYNEQYF.

The chain employs TRBV19 and TRBJ1-1; unclear D gene. The V and J ends lost 7 bases and 1 base respectively, with 10 bases between them. Germline assignment: CDR1 LNHDA and CDR2 SQIVND (reference sequence). The CDR3 has 13 residues. CDR3: CASMREANTEAFF. The CDR3 DNA is TGTGCCAGTATGAGGGAGGCGAACACTGAAGCTTTCTTT.

J is TRBJ2-6 and V is TRBV7-8, with no clear D. Trimming stripped 2 bases from V and 0 bases from J, with 5 bases between. Germline loops: CDR1 SGHVS, CDR2 FQNEAQ. The length of the CDR3 is 15 residues. CDR3 coding DNA: TGTGCCAGCAGCTTATATAGCTCTGGGGCCAACGTCCTGACTTTC. Amino acid sequence: CASSLYSSGANVLTF. The whole variable domain, filled in from reference TRBV7-8 and TRBJ2-6, reads GAGVSQSPRYKVAKRGQDVALRCDPISGHVSLFWYQQALGQGPEFLTYFQNEAQLDKSGLPSDRFFAERPEGSVSTLKIQRTQQEDSAVYLCASSLYSSGANVLTFGAGSRLTVL.

The chain joins TRBV13 to TRBJ2-7; 9 nucleotides line up with TRBD2. Unmatched junction bases numbered 3, after V lost 0 bases and J lost 3 bases. Germline CDR1 and CDR2: PRHDT and FYEKMQ (reference sequence). The CDR3 covers 15 residues. CDR3 DNA: TGTGCCAGCAGCTTAGGGCGGGGGGGAGTCTACGAGCAGTACTTC. Protein: CASSLGRGGVYEQYF.

The chain combines TRBV28 with TRBJ1-5; 9 bases map to TRBD1. J gave up 4 bases and V 6 bases, and 7 bases lay outside the gene matches. Germline V lookup: CDR1 MDHEN, CDR2 SYDVKM. The CDR3 is 15 residues long. The CDR3 region has the DNA TGTGCCAGCAGCGAGCGGGACAGGGTAAATCAGCCCCAGCATTTT. Protein sequence: CASSERDRVNQPQHF.

The genes are TRBV5-5 and TRBJ2-1, with 10 bases matching TRBD2. J gave up 5 bases and V 1 base, and 3 bases lay outside the gene matches. Looked up from germline, CDR1 is SGHKS and CDR2 is YYEKEE (reference sequence). The CDR3 has 15 residues. The CDR3 DNA sequence: TGTGCCAGCAGCTTGTTACTAGCGGGACACAATGAGCAGTTCTTC. Encoded protein: CASSLLLAGHNEQFF.

This clone was counted only a few times. The V call is TRBV6-4, the J call TRBJ1-6; D possibly corresponds to TRBD1 (6 bases). CDR3 size: 13 residues. Trimming took 3 bases from V and 6 from J, leaving 6 bases between them. The V gene's germline CDR1 is MRHNA and CDR2 SNTAGT. This CDR3 is CASSEGANSPLHF. CDR3 in DNA: TGTGCCAGCAGTGAGGGGGCTAATTCACCCCTCCACTTT.

This chain links TRBV6-5 with TRBJ1-3; TRBD1 might be the D (6 bases). This CDR3 contains 16 residues. Per the germline V gene, CDR1 is MNHEY and CDR2 is SVGAGI. V lost 0 bases and J 2 bases, leaving 11 bases between the germline ends. The CDR3 sequence is CASSYSHGQTGNTIYF. CDR3 sequence (DNA): TGTGCCAGCAGTTACTCGCACGGACAGACTGGAAACACCATATATTTT.

This clone was counted between two and nine times. The J gene is TRBJ1-2, the V gene TRBV7-6, with 9 bases that match TRBD1. Germline CDR1 reads SGHVS; CDR2 reads FNYEAQ. After removal of 5 bases from V and 5 bases from J, the junction contained 3 bases not matched to a gene. The CDR3 extends over 13 amino acids. CDR3 loop: CASSQGQGYGYTF. CDR3 nucleotides: TGTGCCAGCAGCCAGGGACAGGGATATGGCTACACCTTC. Full variable domain (rest looked up from reference TRBV7-6 and TRBJ1-2): GAGVSQSPRYKVTKRGQDVALRCDPISGHVSLYWYRQALGQGPEFLTYFNYEAQQDKSGLPNDRFSAERPEGSISTLTIQRTEQRDSAMYRCASSQGQGYGYTFGSGTRLTVV.

The chain couples TRBV19 to TRBJ2-1; 7 bases are a match to TRBD1. The germline V gene encodes CDR1 LNHDA and CDR2 SQIVND (reference sequence). Unmatched junction bases numbered 5, after V lost 2 bases and J lost 4 bases. The CDR3 has 15 amino acids. CDR3 loop: CASSIKDRPYNEQFF. The CDR3 DNA sequence: TGTGCCAGTAGTATAAAGGACAGGCCATACAATGAGCAGTTCTTC.

The chain links TRBV19 to TRBJ1-5, with 8 positions matching TRBD1. Germline V gene lookup returns CDR1 LNHDA and CDR2 SQIVND (reference sequence). V dropped 9 bases and J dropped 9; count of bases not matched to a gene: 13. The CDR3 consists of 14 residues. The CDR3: CASGSQGGITPQHF. For the CDR3, the DNA is TGTGCCAGCGGGTCACAGGGGGGAATTACGCCCCAGCATTTT. Variable domain in full (rest from reference TRBV19 and TRBJ1-5): DGGITQSPKYLFRKEGQNVTLSCEQNLNHDAMYWYRQDPGQGLRLIYYSQIVNDFQKGDIAEGYSVSREKKESFPLTVTSAQKNPTAFYLCASGSQGGITPQHFGDGTRLSIL.

The rearrangement links TRBV15 to TRBJ2-3, with no clear D. CDR1 is LNHNV, CDR2 YYDKDF, per germline (reference sequence). The CDR3 is 13 residues long. Between the trimmed V and J ends, which lost 6 bases and 3 bases, there was a span of 10 bases. As DNA, the CDR3 is TGTGCCACCAGGGTCGGTCTAACAGATACGCAGTATTTT. This codes for CATRVGLTDTQYF.

The chain couples TRBV7-2 to TRBJ2-2; 11 bases agree with TRBD2. This CDR3 spans 16 amino acids. Losses at the gene ends were 5 bases for V and 1 base for J; bases not matched to a gene: 3. Germline V CDR1 and CDR2: SGHTA, FQGNSA. This CDR3 is CASSPTSGVNTGELFF. The CDR3 DNA is TGTGCCAGCAGCCCGACTAGCGGGGTGAACACCGGGGAGCTGTTTTTT. The variable domain in full, completed from reference TRBV7-2 and TRBJ2-2, reads GAGVSQSPSNKVTEKGKDVELRCDPISGHTALYWYRQSLGQGLEFLIYFQGNSAPDKSGLPSDRFSAERTGGSVSTLTIQRTQQEDSAVYLCASSPTSGVNTGELFFGEGSRLTVL.

V is TRBV19 and J is TRBJ1-1; D is unresolved. Trimming took 5 bases from V and 7 from J, leaving 8 bases between them. The CDR3 has 11 residues. Germline V gene lookup returns CDR1 LNHDA and CDR2 SQIVND (reference sequence). The CDR3: CASSLRYEAFF. The DNA for the CDR3 is TGTGCCAGTAGTTTGCGGTATGAAGCTTTCTTT.